These 16 T cell receptor beta chains share one sample of origin, sequenced in a study of monozygotic twins with inflammatory bowel disease. TCRdb re-analyzed the 5' RACE reads; it lists each CDR3 protein once, without DNA. Recorded here are some 170,000 distinct CDR3 sequences; the top ten clones represent approximately 2.8%. The sample was blood. All receptors come from a human donor with ulcerative colitis or Crohn's disease, or a healthy co-twin of an affected twin (not recorded which).

The chain is built from TRBV28 and TRBJ1-2; there is no DNA to check the TCRdb D call of TRBD1. CDR3 size: 14 residues. CDR1 is MDHEN and CDR2 is SYDVKM in the germline V gene. CDR3 protein: CASSHGQGGEGYTF.

The rearrangement joins TRBV5-4 to TRBJ2-1. The CDR3 totals 14 residues. Germline V gene data show CDR1 as SGHNT and CDR2 as YYREEE (reference sequence). CDR3 loop: CASSLKLPYNEQFF.

This chain links TRBV6-2 or TRBV6-3 with TRBJ1-5; the D call from TCRdb, TRBD1, cannot be confirmed without DNA. The CDR3 contains 15 residues. Germline V gene data show CDR1 as MNHEY and CDR2 as SVGEGT. The CDR3 reads CASSYSGGQVQPQHF.

V gene TRBV7-9 combines with J gene TRBJ2-7; TCRdb's D call of TRBD1 is untestable without DNA. Germline CDR1 reads SEHNR; CDR2 reads FQNEAQ (reference sequence). The CDR3 length is 14 residues. The CDR3 spells CASSSSGSLYEQYF.

CDR3 amino acids: CASSLEGLAVYREQFF. This sequence joins TRBV5-6 and TRBJ2-1; the TRBD2 assignment by TCRdb is unverifiable without DNA. This CDR3 has 16 amino acids. The V gene's germline CDR1 is SGHDT and CDR2 YYEEEE. Supplemented by reference TRBV5-6 and TRBJ2-1, the full variable domain reads DAGVTQSPTHLIKTRGQQVTLRCSPKSGHDTVSWYQQALGQGPQFIFQYYEEEERQRGNFPDRFSGHQFPNYSSELNVNALLLGDSALYLCASSLEGLAVYREQFFGPGTRLTVL.

The rearrangement joins TRBV29-1 to TRBJ1-1; TCRdb reports TRBD1, a call that lacks DNA to check it against. In germline, CDR1 is SQVTM, CDR2 ANQGSEA. The CDR3 is 13 residues long. This CDR3 reads CSGTGMENTEAFF.

The chain combines TRBV6-1 with TRBJ1-1; TCRdb selects TRBD1, and the lack of DNA leaves this call unchecked. The CDR3 totals 14 residues. CDR1 MNHNS and CDR2 SASEGT come from the germline V gene. CDR3 loop: CASTRGQRDTEAFF.

The gene calls are TRBV19 and TRBJ2-1; TCRdb names TRBD1, which stays unverified in the absence of DNA. The CDR3 totals 14 residues. Germline CDR1 is LNHDA and CDR2 is SQIVND (reference sequence). The CDR3 reads CASTGTGGGGEQFF.

The rearrangement uses TRBV6-6 and TRBJ2-7. The CDR3 sequence is 12 residues long. The V gene's germline CDR1 is MNHNY and CDR2 SVGAGI (reference sequence). The CDR3 protein is CASSSNAYEQYF.

V is TRBV21-1 and J is TRBJ2-1; the D call of TRBD2 rests on TCRdb alone, since no DNA is present to check it. TRBV21-1 is listed as a pseudogene. The CDR3 extends over 17 amino acids. This CDR3 reads CASRKKGERENNNEQFF.

The chain employs TRBV5-6 and TRBJ2-1. The CDR3 consists of 12 residues. CDR1 is SGHDT and CDR2 is YYEEEE in the germline V gene. CDR3 amino acids: CASSLLNNEQFF.

The chain employs TRBV5-1 and TRBJ1-1. The germline V gene encodes CDR1 SGHRS and CDR2 YFSETQ. The CDR3 covers 13 residues. The CDR3 is CASSPEWDTEAFF. The entire variable domain, with the rest obtained from reference TRBV5-1 and TRBJ1-1, is as follows: KAGVTQTPRYLIKTRGQQVTLSCSPISGHRSVSWYQQTPGQGLQFLFEYFSETQRNKGNFPGRFSGRQFSNSRSEMNVSTLELGDSALYLCASSPEWDTEAFFGQGTRLTVV.

The chain recombines TRBV29-1 with TRBJ2-3; checking the TCRdb D call of TRBD1 is not possible without DNA. The CDR3 totals 16 residues. CDR1 is SQVTM, CDR2 ANQGSEA, per germline. CDR3 sequence reads: CSVEGVSGHGTDTQYF.

The chain carries TRBV28 and TRBJ1-3; the D call from TCRdb, TRBD1, cannot be confirmed without DNA. The CDR3 contains 16 residues. Germline values: CDR1 MDHEN, CDR2 SYDVKM. The CDR3 loop reads CASSTFGAYSGNTIYF.

The J gene is TRBJ2-3, the V gene TRBV7-2. Germline V gene lookup returns CDR1 SGHTA and CDR2 FQGNSA. The CDR3 contains 14 residues. CDR3 protein: CASRRSFSTDTQYF.

The rearrangement uses TRBV20-1 and TRBJ2-7; the TRBD2 assignment by TCRdb is unverifiable without DNA. The CDR3 totals 13 residues. CDR1 is DFQATT and CDR2 is SNEGSKA in the germline V gene (reference sequence). The chain's CDR3 is CSANGAGGAEQYF.